Listed below are T cell receptor beta chains from one sample, sequenced in a study of memory CD8 T cells in hepatitis C reinfection. Repertoires were generated with immunoSEQ multiplex PCR, while TCRdb's copy carries only in-frame clones and drops some. Altogether around 45,000 clones are present, roughly nine tenths being singletons, with the ten largest covering 0.65% to 0.9%. The sample was naive CD8+ T cells sorted from blood. The receptors were sampled from a man aged 18 to 30 with hepatitis C virus infection. Each CDR3 is given without its conserved first and last residue. Fields, in order: clone size, V gene, J gene, D gene, CDR3 protein. D genes are given only for firm matches. Rows may omit the clone size; those that give it use once, few, many or a size class.

NA,TRBV14,TRBJ2-5,NA,ASSQEGGQRVQETQY
NA,TRBV7-2,TRBJ2-3,NA,ASSLGGISADTQY
NA,TRBV27,TRBJ1-2,NA,ASSLLGGRVGYGYT
NA,TRBV6-1,TRBJ2-1,NA,ASSVDYLGSYNEQF
NA,TRBV27,TRBJ2-1,NA,ASSLQGSSYNEQF
once,TRBV4-1,TRBJ2-7,TRBD2,ASSRTFSGSGRYEQY
NA,TRBV4-2,TRBJ2-2,TRBD2,ASSQDWSSGHANTGELF
NA,TRBV7-2,TRBJ2-5,TRBD2,ASSLDGGRGGWETQY
NA,TRBV11-2,TRBJ2-1,TRBD2,ASSLLAGGYNEQF
NA,TRBV27,TRBJ2-5,NA,ASSYGGQETQY
NA,TRBV27,TRBJ2-5,NA,ASSSLPADRQETQY
NA,TRBV7-9,TRBJ2-1,NA,ASSSGLRNNEQF
NA,TRBV5-5,TRBJ2-3,NA,ASSLFPRSTDTQY
NA,TRBV9,TRBJ2-3,TRBD2,ASSAGLADTDTQY
NA,TRBV7-9,TRBJ1-1,NA,ASSPGQAYDTEAF
once,TRBV2,TRBJ2-5,NA,ASSGRGGIETQY
NA,TRBV6-5,TRBJ2-2,NA,ASSYSAGAGELF
NA,TRBV19,TRBJ2-1,NA,ASSIGAGYNEQF
NA,TRBV7-2,TRBJ2-2,NA,ASSLGGAGRTGELF
NA,TRBV6-5,TRBJ2-1,TRBD2,ASSYKASGDEQF
NA,TRBV6-1,TRBJ2-7,TRBD2,ASEIIAGGPGEQY
NA,TRBV28,TRBJ2-7,TRBD2,ASSFSGLGREQY
NA,TRBV27,TRBJ2-3,TRBD2,ASSTSGPYTDTQY
NA,TRBV7-2,TRBJ2-7,TRBD2,ASSLHSGTSSYEQY
NA,TRBV11-2,TRBJ1-2,NA,ASSSWDTGDGYT
NA,TRBV19,TRBJ1-1,NA,ASSDTANTEAF
NA,TRBV9,TRBJ2-3,TRBD1,ASSVEGGAGDTQY
NA,TRBV5-6,TRBJ2-3,TRBD2,ASSTSGTDTQY
NA,TRBV28,TRBJ2-5,NA,ASSQSPGTLQETQY
NA,TRBV19,TRBJ2-7,NA,ASSPGLSYEQY
NA,TRBV6-5,TRBJ2-2,NA,ASNRGGPGELF
NA,TRBV29-1,TRBJ2-4,TRBD2,SVAGLAGVSKNIQY
NA,TRBV9,TRBJ1-1,NA,ASTLGGEDTEAF
NA,TRBV19,TRBJ2-1,TRBD2,ASSIYSSSGSSNEQF
NA,TRBV28,TRBJ2-2,TRBD1,ASSSGQGITTGELF
NA,TRBV9,TRBJ2-3,NA,ASSATSSTDTQY
NA,TRBV27,TRBJ2-7,NA,ASSLSTSNYEQY
NA,TRBV4-3,TRBJ1-6,NA,ASSQVNRGNSPLH
NA,TRBV30,TRBJ1-2,NA,AWSSSFYGYT
NA,TRBV7-9,TRBJ2-3,TRBD2,ASTLPATSGGLRTDTQY
NA,TRBV2,TRBJ2-1,TRBD2,ASSLGPTSGGPSNNEQF
few,TRBV5-1,TRBJ2-2,TRBD1,ASSLLRGPSGELF
NA,TRBV7-6,TRBJ2-3,TRBD2,ASSGTSGGTDTQY
NA,TRBV27,TRBJ2-4,NA,ASSLAGANNIQY
NA,TRBV9,TRBJ2-5,NA,ASSDRSSAFGQETQY
NA,TRBV9,TRBJ2-1,NA,ASSMRGSNEQF